This entry is about one T cell receptor beta chain. Its antigen remains undetermined. Base qualities are not recorded, but no much larger clone differs from it by a single base. The immunoSEQ Assay, a bias-controlled multiplex PCR, was used to amplify TCRbeta CDR3 regions from genomic DNA. The paper's processing steps were these. Nucleated cell counts per sample were estimated from amplification of reference gene primers within the assay. Sequence reads were collapsed and filtered to measure the absolute abundance of every unique TCRbeta CDR3 rearrangement. Productive Simpson clonality was computed per sample as the square root of Simpson's diversity index over productive rearrangements. TCRdb stores this immuneACCESS table with in-frame sequences only. Part of the clones is absent; in the studies checked, under half of the shortfall reflects unresolved V genes, and no reason is known for the rest. Clonal size and the V and J genes are those of that table, whereas D and trimming came from the DNA. The sample yields 140,000 or so clones; around 83% were counted once. Clones ranked in the top ten supply about 3% of the sample.

This entry comes from a study of blood T cell repertoires in COVID-19 (TCRdb year 2020). About the investigation overall: Collaborator samples came from the United States, Italy and Spain and covered acute and convalescent phases of COVID-19. The repertoires were made available in a free public database intended to serve as a resource for research on the immune response to SARS-CoV-2. Where available, HLA class I and class II types were taken from metadata supplied by the sample provider and were not determined by assay-based typing. Subjects who had been exposed to COVID-19, were actively infected with it, or had recovered from it provided the deeply sampled blood TCRbeta repertoires that made up the dataset. The samples were drawn from the first 160 participants of the ongoing ImmuneRACE study and from 1,254 subjects provided by 6 global collaborators. A de-identified subject ID, COVID-19 status, age in years and sex were almost always included in the sample metadata. The prospective study material was composed of cDNA or gDNA derived from T cells, B-cell-depleted T cells, or PBMCs. The research as a whole found: The quantity of clinical and demographic metadata differed by source and by participant and was supplied without curation.

The CDR3, from cysteine to phenylalanine, totals 13 residues. Only the CDR3 part of the read is kept: 39 bases, read in frame from the first base. According to the germline V gene, CDR1 reads MGHRA and CDR2 reads YSYEKL. V sheds 1 base and J sheds 6 bases, leaving 7 bases between their ends. Collaborating institutions collected whole blood in K2EDTA tubes following their own protocols. For TCRbeta analysis, collaborator samples were shipped as frozen whole blood, as isolated PBMCs, or as DNA extracted from either sample type. Source material: peripheral blood. The chain joins TRBV4-1 to TRBJ1-3; there is no confident call for the D gene. This receptor was obtained from a woman aged 80 or over with acute or convalescent COVID-19. The nucleotide sequence reads as follows: TGCGCCAGCAGCCAAGTTTCTACAAACACCATATATTTT. This yields the protein CASSQVSTNTIYF.